These T cell receptor beta chains were read from a single sample in a study of blood T cells in healthy people across ages. TCRdb ran MiXCR on the 5' RACE reads and lists one entry per CDR3 protein. The table has 550,000 to 750,000 distinct CDR3 sequences, under 25% seen once. The sequenced sample was blood. Every receptor here comes from a man aged 65 to 85 in good health. Each CDR3 is given with its conserved first and last residue. The D gene is left open where the match is weak. Clone size is stated in some rows and not others, as once, few, many or a class when expanded.

j_gene	d_gene	abundance	v_gene	CDR3nt	CDR3aa
TRBJ2-5	TRBD1	-	TRBV2	TGTGCCAGCAAGGGACAGCAAGAGACCCAGTACTTC	CASKGQQETQYF
TRBJ2-5	-	-	TRBV5-1	TGCGCCAGCAGCTTGTCCAACCCCCAGGAGACCCAGTACTTC	CASSLSNPQETQYF
TRBJ2-1	-	few	TRBV20-1	TGCAGTGCAGAAAGACAGTGGGGTGAGCAGTTCTTC	CSAERQWGEQFF
TRBJ2-7	-	few	TRBV14	TGTGCCAGCAGCCAAGACGGTTGGGGGATGGACGGATCCTACGAGCAGTACTTC	CASSQDGWGMDGSYEQYF
TRBJ1-4	TRBD1	few	TRBV2	TGTGCCACGGACAGGGGAAATGAAAAACTGTTTTTT	CATDRGNEKLFF
TRBJ2-7	TRBD2	-	TRBV7-3	TGTGCCAGCAGCTTAAGTAGCGGGAGCACCGAGCAGTACTTC	CASSLSSGSTEQYF
TRBJ2-4	TRBD2	-	TRBV20-1	TGCAGTGCTAACCGCGGGAGCACGGGAAACATTCAGTACTTC	CSANRGSTGNIQYF
TRBJ2-5	TRBD2	few	TRBV12-3/TRBV12-4	TGTGCCAGCAGACTAACTAGCGCCAGCGGGGAGACCCAGTACTTC	CASRLTSASGETQYF
TRBJ2-5	-	few	TRBV12-3/TRBV12-4	TGTGCCAGCACCCCAAGCATCGTCCAAGAGACCCAGTACTTC	CASTPSIVQETQYF
TRBJ2-7	-	few	TRBV6-6	TGTGCCAGCAGGCGCAACCCCCAGGACACGCACGAGCAGTACTTC	CASRRNPQDTHEQYF
TRBJ2-7	-	few	TRBV25-1	TGTGCCAGCATCTCCGACAGGACCGGTAGCGAGCAGTACTTC	CASISDRTGSEQYF
TRBJ2-5	TRBD2	-	TRBV20-1	TGCAGTGCTAGAGGCGTAGCGGGACAACAAGAGACCCAGTACTTC	CSARGVAGQQETQYF
TRBJ2-5	TRBD2	-	TRBV5-1	TGCGCCAGCAGTTCCGGGACTAGCATAACCCAAGAGACCCAGTACTTC	CASSSGTSITQETQYF
TRBJ2-7	-	few	TRBV12-3/TRBV12-4	TGTGCCAGCAGTTCCAGTCCCCTAGAGCACGAGCAGTGCTTC	CASSSSPLEHEQCF
TRBJ1-1	-	-	TRBV11-2	TGTGCCAGCAGCTTAGGACAGACTCTGAACACTGAAGCTTTCTTT	CASSLGQTLNTEAFF
TRBJ2-5	TRBD2	few	TRBV7-2	TGTGCCAGCAGCTGGACTAGCGGGAAAGAGCAGTACTTC	CASSWTSGKEQYF
TRBJ2-1	TRBD1	-	TRBV9	TGTGCCAGCAGCGTAGAAGACACAGGGGTGGTCAATGAGCAGTTCTTC	CASSVEDTGVVNEQFF
TRBJ2-1	-	-	TRBV24-1	TGTGCCACCAGTGATCCACATGGACCTAGCTCCTACAATGAGCAGTTCTTC	CATSDPHGPSSYNEQFF
TRBJ1-4	-	-	TRBV5-1	TGCGCCAGCGCAGGAGGGGATGAAAAACTGTTTTTT	CASAGGDEKLFF
TRBJ1-2	-	-	TRBV29-1	TGCAGCGTTGTCCTAGGGAGCTATGGCTACACCTTC	CSVVLGSYGYTF
TRBJ2-5	TRBD1	-	TRBV5-1	TGCGCCAGCAGCTTGACTCCGGGACAGCAAGAGACCCAGTACTTC	CASSLTPGQQETQYF
TRBJ2-7	-	few	TRBV5-1	TGCGCCAGCAGCTTGGCGGCCAGCTCCTACGAGCAGTACTTC	CASSLAASSYEQYF
TRBJ2-5	-	-	TRBV5-1	TGCGCCAGCAGCTTGGCGACAGGAGTATTCGAGACCCAGTACTTC	CASSLATGVFETQYF
TRBJ2-2	-	few	TRBV20-1	TGCAGTGCTAGAGTGCCGGCGGTTTCCACCGGGGAGCTGTTTTTT	CSARVPAVSTGELFF
TRBJ2-5	-	many	TRBV5-1	TGCGCCAGCAGCTTGCAGGGACAAGAGACCCAGTACTTC	CASSLQGQETQYF
TRBJ2-5	TRBD2	-	TRBV29-1	TGCAGCGTTGGGACTAGCGGGGTTCAAGAGACCCAGTACTTC	CSVGTSGVQETQYF
TRBJ2-5	-	-	TRBV20-1	TGCAGTGCTAGAGATGGCCTAGCGGAGACCCAGTACTTC	CSARDGLAETQYF
TRBJ2-2	TRBD1	-	TRBV2	TGTGCCAGCAGGCTCGGACAGGGGTCCGGGGAGCTGTTTTTT	CASRLGQGSGELFF
TRBJ2-1	-	few	TRBV5-6	TGTGCCAGCAGCCTGGTGGGAAACTACAATGAGCAGTTCTTC	CASSLVGNYNEQFF
TRBJ2-1	TRBD2	few	TRBV25-1	TGTGCCAGCAGTGTCGGTAGCGGGAGGGCCGCTGAGCAGTTCTTC	CASSVGSGRAAEQFF
TRBJ2-1	TRBD2	-	TRBV5-1	TGCGCCAGCAGACTACTAGCGGGGGGGCACAATGAGCAGTTCTTC	CASRLLAGGHNEQFF
TRBJ2-5	-	-	TRBV4-3	TGCGCCAGCAGCCAAGGGCTACAGGGCCGGGAAGAGACCCAGTACTTC	CASSQGLQGREETQYF
TRBJ2-5	TRBD2	-	TRBV2	TGTGCCAGCCAGCGGGAGGTGGGAGAGACCCAGTACTTC	CASQREVGETQYF
TRBJ2-2	-	many	TRBV7-3	TGTGCCAGCAGCCCGAGCGGGAACACCGGGGAGCTGTTTTTT	CASSPSGNTGELFF
TRBJ2-5	TRBD1	many	TRBV7-9	TGTGCCAGCAGTCCTGGACAGGGGGCTTTTCAAGAGACCCAGTACTTC	CASSPGQGAFQETQYF
TRBJ1-2	-	few	TRBV29-1	TGCAGCGTTAATACCGGGACTTCCTGGGCGGATGGCTACACCTTC	CSVNTGTSWADGYTF
TRBJ2-3	-	once	TRBV7-8	TGTGCCAGCAGCTTAGACGGGACCTTCACAGATACGCAGTATTTT	CASSLDGTFTDTQYF
TRBJ2-2	-	-	TRBV12-3/TRBV12-4	TGTGCCAGCATAGTAGGAGAGGCCACCGGGGAGCTGTTTTTT	CASIVGEATGELFF
TRBJ1-1	-	few	TRBV5-1	TGCGCCAGCAGCTTGGAGGACATCAAGACTGAAGCTTTCTTT	CASSLEDIKTEAFF
TRBJ2-5	TRBD1	-	TRBV25-1	TGTGCCAGCAGTGACCAGATGACAGGGGGAGAGACCCAGTACTTC	CASSDQMTGGETQYF
TRBJ2-5	-	-	TRBV9	TGTGCCAGCAGCACCCATAAGGAGGTACCGGGGACCCAGTACTTC	CASSTHKEVPGTQYF
TRBJ2-2	TRBD1	few	TRBV6-6	TGTGCCAGCAGTTCCACCGACAGGGGGTGGGAGCTGTTTTTT	CASSSTDRGWELFF
TRBJ1-6	TRBD1	-	TRBV5-1	TGCGCCAACAGCTTGGAGGGACAGGGTGGAATCACCCTCCACTTT	CANSLEGQGGITLHF
TRBJ1-4	-	many	TRBV29-1	TGCAGCGTTGAAGCAAATGAAAAACTGTTTTTT	CSVEANEKLFF
TRBJ2-7	-	few	TRBV10-3	TGTGCCATCAGTGGTCCGGGACCCCTCCCCGAGCAGTACTTC	CAISGPGPLPEQYF
TRBJ1-1	-	few	TRBV27	TGTGCCAGCAGTACGAACACTATCAGGGGTGAAGCTTTCTTT	CASSTNTIRGEAFF
TRBJ1-5	TRBD1	-	TRBV10-3	TGTGCCTCTAAGGCCGGACAGGGAAATCAGCCCCAGCATTTT	CASKAGQGNQPQHF
TRBJ2-1	TRBD2	few	TRBV9	TGTGCCAGCAGCGTGGATGCGGCGGGAGGGAATGAGCAGTTCTTC	CASSVDAAGGNEQFF
TRBJ2-7	TRBD1	-	TRBV5-5	TGTGCCAGCAGCTTTTGGGACAGGGGGCCCGAGCAGTACTTC	CASSFWDRGPEQYF
TRBJ2-5	TRBD1	many	TRBV12-3/TRBV12-4	TGTGCCAGTACAGGGGCCAAAGAGACCCAGTACTTC	CASTGAKETQYF
TRBJ2-3	TRBD1	-	TRBV15	TGTGCCACCAGCAGAGGACAGGGTAAAAGGGATACAGATACGCAGTATTTT	CATSRGQGKRDTDTQYF
TRBJ2-1	-	-	TRBV20-1	TGCAGTGCTTACCTCTCAAACCCTCTCGAGGAGCAGTTCTTC	CSAYLSNPLEEQFF
TRBJ1-2	-	-	TRBV20-1	TGCAGTGCTAGAGAGGGGGACGGACTCTATGGCTACACCTTC	CSAREGDGLYGYTF
TRBJ2-7	-	-	TRBV7-2	TGTGCCAGCAGCCGTCAGGCGCAAACCTCCTACGAGCAGTACTTC	CASSRQAQTSYEQYF
TRBJ2-7	-	few	TRBV18	TGTGTCAGCTCACCAAGGGGCGCCTACGAGCAGTACTTC	CVSSPRGAYEQYF